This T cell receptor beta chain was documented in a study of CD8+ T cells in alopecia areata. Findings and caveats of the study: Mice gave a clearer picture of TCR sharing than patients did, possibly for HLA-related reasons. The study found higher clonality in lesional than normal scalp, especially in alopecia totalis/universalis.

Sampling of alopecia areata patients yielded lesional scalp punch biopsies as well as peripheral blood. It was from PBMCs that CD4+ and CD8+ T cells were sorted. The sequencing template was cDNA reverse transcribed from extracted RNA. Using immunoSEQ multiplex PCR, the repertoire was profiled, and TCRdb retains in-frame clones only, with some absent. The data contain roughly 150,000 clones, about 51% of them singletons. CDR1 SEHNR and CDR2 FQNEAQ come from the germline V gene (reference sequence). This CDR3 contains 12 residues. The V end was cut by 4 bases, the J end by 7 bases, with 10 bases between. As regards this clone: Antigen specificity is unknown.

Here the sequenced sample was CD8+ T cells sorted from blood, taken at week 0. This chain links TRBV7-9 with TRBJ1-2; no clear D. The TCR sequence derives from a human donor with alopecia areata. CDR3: CASSSGMFGYTF. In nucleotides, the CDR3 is TGTGCCAGCAGCTCTGGGATGTTTGGCTACACCTTC.